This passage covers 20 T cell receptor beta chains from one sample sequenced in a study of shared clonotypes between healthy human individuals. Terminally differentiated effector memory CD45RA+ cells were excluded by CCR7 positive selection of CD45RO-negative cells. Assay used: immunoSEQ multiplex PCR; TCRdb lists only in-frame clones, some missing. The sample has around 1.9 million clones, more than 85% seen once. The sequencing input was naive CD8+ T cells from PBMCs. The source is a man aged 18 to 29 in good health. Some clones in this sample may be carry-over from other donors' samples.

CDR3 coding DNA: TGCAGCGCCGCTGGAGTAGCGGGAGAACGCGAGCAGTTCTTC. Translated, it gives CSAAGVAGEREQFF. The chain carries TRBV29-1 and TRBJ2-1; 9 positions agree with TRBD2. This CDR3 is built from 14 residues. V lost 7 bases and J lost 10; bases outside the gene matches: 14. The germline gives CDR1 SQVTM, CDR2 ANQGSEA.

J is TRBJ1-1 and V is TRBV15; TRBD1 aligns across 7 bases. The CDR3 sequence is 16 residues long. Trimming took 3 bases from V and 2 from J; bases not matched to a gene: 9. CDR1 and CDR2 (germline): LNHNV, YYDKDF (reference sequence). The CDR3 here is CATSRGRGTANTEAFF. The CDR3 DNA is TGTGCCACCAGCAGGGGTCGAGGGACAGCCAACACTGAAGCTTTCTTT.

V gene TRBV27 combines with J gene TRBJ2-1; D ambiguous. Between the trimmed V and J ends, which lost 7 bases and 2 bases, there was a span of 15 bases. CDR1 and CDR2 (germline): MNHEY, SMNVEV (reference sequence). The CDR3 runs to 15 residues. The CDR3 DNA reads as TGTGCCAGCACCTCTGGCGGACCAACCTACAATGAGCAGTTCTTC. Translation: CASTSGGPTYNEQFF.

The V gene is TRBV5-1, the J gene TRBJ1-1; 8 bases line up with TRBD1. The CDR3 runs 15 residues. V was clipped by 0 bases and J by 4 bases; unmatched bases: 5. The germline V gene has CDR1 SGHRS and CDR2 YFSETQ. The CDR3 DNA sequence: TGCGCCAGCAGCTTGGGACAGGGGAGTACCACTGAAGCTTTCTTT. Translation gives CASSLGQGSTTEAFF.

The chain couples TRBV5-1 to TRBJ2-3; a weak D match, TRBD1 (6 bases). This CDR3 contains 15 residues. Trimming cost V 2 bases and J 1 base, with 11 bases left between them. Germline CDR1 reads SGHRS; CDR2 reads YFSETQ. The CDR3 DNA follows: TGCGCCAGCAGCTTCGGACAGTTTCGCACAGATACGCAGTATTTT. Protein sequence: CASSFGQFRTDTQYF.

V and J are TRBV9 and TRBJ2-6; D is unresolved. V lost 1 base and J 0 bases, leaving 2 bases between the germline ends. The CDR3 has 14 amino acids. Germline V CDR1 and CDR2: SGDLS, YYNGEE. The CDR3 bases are TGTGCCAGCAGCGTAATCTCTGGGGCCAACGTCCTGACTTTC. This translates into CASSVISGANVLTF.

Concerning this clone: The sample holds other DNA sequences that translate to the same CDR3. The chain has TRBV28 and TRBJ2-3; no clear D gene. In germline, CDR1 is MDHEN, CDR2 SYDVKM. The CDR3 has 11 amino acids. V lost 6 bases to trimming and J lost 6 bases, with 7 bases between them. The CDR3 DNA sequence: TGTGCCAGCAGCTCAGCGGATACGCAGTATTTT. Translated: CASSSADTQYF. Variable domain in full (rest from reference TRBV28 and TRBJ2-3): DVKVTQSSRYLVKRTGEKVFLECVQDMDHENMFWYRQDPGLGLRLIYFSYDVKMKEKGDIPEGYSVSREKKERFSLILESASTNQTSMYLCASSSADTQYFGPGTRLTVL.

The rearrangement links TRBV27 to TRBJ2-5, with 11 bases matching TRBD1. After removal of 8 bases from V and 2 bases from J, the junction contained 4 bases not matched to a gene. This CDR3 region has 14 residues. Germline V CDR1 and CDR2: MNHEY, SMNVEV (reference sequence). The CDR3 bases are TGTGCCAGCGGCCGGGACAGGGGGCAAGAGACCCAGTACTTC. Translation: CASGRDRGQETQYF.

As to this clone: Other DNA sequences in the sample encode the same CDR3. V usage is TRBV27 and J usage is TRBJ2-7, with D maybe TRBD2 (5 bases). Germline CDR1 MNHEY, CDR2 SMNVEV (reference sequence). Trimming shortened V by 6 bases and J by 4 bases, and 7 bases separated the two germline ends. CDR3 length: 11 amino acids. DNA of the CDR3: TGTGCCAGCAGGGGAGTATACGAGCAGTACTTC. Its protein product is CASRGVYEQYF.

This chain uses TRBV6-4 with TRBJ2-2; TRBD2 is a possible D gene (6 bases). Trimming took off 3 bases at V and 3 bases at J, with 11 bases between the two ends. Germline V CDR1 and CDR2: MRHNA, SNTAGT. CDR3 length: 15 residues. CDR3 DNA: TGTGCCAGCAGTGAGGCGGGACTCTACACCGGGGAGCTGTTTTTT. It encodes CASSEAGLYTGELFF.

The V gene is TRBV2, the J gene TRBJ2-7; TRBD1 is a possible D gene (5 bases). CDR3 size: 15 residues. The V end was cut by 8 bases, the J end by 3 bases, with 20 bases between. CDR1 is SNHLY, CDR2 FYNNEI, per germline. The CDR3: CASLVTGSPNYEQYF. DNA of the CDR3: TGTGCCAGCCTCGTAACAGGTTCCCCGAACTACGAGCAGTACTTC.

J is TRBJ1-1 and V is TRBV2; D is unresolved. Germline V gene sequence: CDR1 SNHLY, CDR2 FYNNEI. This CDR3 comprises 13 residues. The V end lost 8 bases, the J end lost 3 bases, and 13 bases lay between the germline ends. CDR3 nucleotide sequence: TGTGCCAGCCCCCCCTGGCTGGACACTGAAGCTTTCTTT. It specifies CASPPWLDTEAFF.

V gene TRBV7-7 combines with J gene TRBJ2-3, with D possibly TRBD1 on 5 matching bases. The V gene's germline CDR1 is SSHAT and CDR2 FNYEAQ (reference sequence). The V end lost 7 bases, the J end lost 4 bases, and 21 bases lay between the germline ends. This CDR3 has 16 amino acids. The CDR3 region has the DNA TGTGCCAGCACCCTAGGGGCGGTGAAAAGCGCAGATACGCAGTATTTT. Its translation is CASTLGAVKSADTQYF.

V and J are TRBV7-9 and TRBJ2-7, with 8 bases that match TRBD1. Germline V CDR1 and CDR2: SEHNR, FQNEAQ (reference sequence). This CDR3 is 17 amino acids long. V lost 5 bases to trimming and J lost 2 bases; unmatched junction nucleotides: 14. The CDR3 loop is CASSPPVPDRDTYEQYF. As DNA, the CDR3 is TGTGCCAGCAGCCCGCCAGTTCCGGACAGGGATACCTACGAGCAGTACTTC.

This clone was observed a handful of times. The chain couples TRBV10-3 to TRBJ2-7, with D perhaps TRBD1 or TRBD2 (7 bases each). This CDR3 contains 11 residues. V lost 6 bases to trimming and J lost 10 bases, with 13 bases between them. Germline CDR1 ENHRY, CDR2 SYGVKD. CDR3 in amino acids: CAIRQGGSQYF. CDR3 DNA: TGTGCCATCAGGCAGGGGGGGTCCCAGTACTTC.

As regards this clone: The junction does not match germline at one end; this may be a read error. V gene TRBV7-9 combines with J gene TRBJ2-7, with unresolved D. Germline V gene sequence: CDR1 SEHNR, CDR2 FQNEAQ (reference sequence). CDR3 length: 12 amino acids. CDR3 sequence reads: CASSLDSHEQYF. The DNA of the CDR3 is TGTGCCAGCAGCTTAGACTCCCACGAGCAGTACTTC.

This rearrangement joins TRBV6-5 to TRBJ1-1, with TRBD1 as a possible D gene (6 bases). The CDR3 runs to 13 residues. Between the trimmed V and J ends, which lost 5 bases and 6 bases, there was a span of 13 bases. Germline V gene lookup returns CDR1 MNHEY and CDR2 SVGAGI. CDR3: CASSPDSGAEAFF. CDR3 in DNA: TGTGCCAGCAGTCCGGATTCAGGGGCTGAAGCTTTCTTT.

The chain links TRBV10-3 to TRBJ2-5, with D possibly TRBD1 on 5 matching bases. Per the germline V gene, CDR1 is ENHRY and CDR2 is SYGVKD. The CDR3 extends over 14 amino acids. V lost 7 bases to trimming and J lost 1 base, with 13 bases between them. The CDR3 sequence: CAIIATDLQETQYF. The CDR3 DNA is TGTGCCATCATCGCGACAGACCTCCAAGAGACCCAGTACTTC.

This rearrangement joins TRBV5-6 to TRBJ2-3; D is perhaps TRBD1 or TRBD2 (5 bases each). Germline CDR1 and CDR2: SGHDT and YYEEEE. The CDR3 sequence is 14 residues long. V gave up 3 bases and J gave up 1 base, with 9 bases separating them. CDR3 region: CASSSGLGTDTQYF. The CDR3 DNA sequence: TGTGCCAGCAGCTCGGGGCTGGGCACAGATACGCAGTATTTT.

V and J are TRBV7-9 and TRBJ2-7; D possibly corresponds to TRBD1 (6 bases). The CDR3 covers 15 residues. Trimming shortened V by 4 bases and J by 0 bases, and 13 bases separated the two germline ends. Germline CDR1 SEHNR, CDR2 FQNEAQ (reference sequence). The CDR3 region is CASSSGQWSSYEQYF. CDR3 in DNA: TGTGCCAGCAGCTCCGGACAGTGGAGCTCCTACGAGCAGTACTTC.